These T cell receptor beta chains were read from a single sample in a study of OX40 agonist ivuxolimab in advanced cancers. Repertoires were generated with immunoSEQ multiplex PCR, while TCRdb's copy carries only in-frame clones and drops some. This table has 65,000 to 80,000 clones, more than 75% appearing once. This specimen consisted of CD4+ or CD8+ T cells sorted from blood, obtained in a trial of the OX40 agonist ivuxolimab. These TCRs come from an adult with an advanced solid tumor such as melanoma, head and neck, liver or kidney cancer. Both conserved end residues are part of each CDR3. The order of the fields is D gene, clone size, V gene, J gene, CDR3 protein, CDR3 DNA. A D gene is named only where the DNA matches it firmly. Rows may omit the clone size; those that give it use once, few, many or a size class.

d_gene: -; abundance: once; v_gene: TRBV6-6; j_gene: TRBJ2-3; CDR3aa: CASSYSFTDTQYF; CDR3nt: TGTGCCAGCAGTTACTCGTTCACAGATACGCAGTATTTT
d_gene: TRBD1; abundance: -; v_gene: TRBV18; j_gene: TRBJ2-3; CDR3aa: CASSLGQGNTPRSATQYF; CDR3nt: TGTGCCAGCTCACTTGGACAGGGAAACACCCCCAGATCGGCTACGCAGTATTTT
d_gene: TRBD1; abundance: -; v_gene: TRBV29-1; j_gene: TRBJ2-5; CDR3aa: CSVTGTGYQETQYF; CDR3nt: TGCAGCGTCACAGGGACAGGGTACCAAGAGACCCAGTACTTC
d_gene: -; abundance: -; v_gene: TRBV9; j_gene: TRBJ2-7; CDR3aa: CASSVAGSSSYEQYF; CDR3nt: TGTGCCAGCAGCGTAGCAGGGAGCAGCTCCTACGAGCAGTACTTC
d_gene: -; abundance: -; v_gene: TRBV15; j_gene: TRBJ2-6; CDR3aa: CATRWGPDSGANVLTF; CDR3nt: TGTGCCACCAGGTGGGGCCCCGACTCTGGGGCCAACGTCCTGACTTTC
d_gene: -; abundance: -; v_gene: TRBV19; j_gene: TRBJ2-1; CDR3aa: CASSVPVGEQFF; CDR3nt: TGTGCCAGTAGTGTACCGGTGGGTGAGCAGTTCTTC
d_gene: -; abundance: -; v_gene: TRBV12-5; j_gene: TRBJ1-1; CDR3aa: CASGFPTGLRAFF; CDR3nt: TGTGCTAGTGGTTTTCCCACAGGGTTAAGGGCTTTCTTT
d_gene: -; abundance: -; v_gene: TRBV7-9; j_gene: TRBJ1-2; CDR3aa: CASSLGGLSYGYTF; CDR3nt: TGTGCCAGCAGCCTAGGGGGGCTTTCCTATGGCTACACCTTC
d_gene: -; abundance: few; v_gene: TRBV4-2; j_gene: TRBJ2-3; CDR3aa: CASSQEGRRSTDTQYF; CDR3nt: TGTGCCAGCAGCCAAGAAGGGCGTAGGAGCACAGATACGCAGTATTTT
d_gene: -; abundance: -; v_gene: TRBV9; j_gene: TRBJ1-3; CDR3aa: CASSAGQPADTIYF; CDR3nt: TGTGCCAGCAGCGCAGGACAGCCTGCCGACACCATATATTTT
d_gene: -; abundance: -; v_gene: TRBV7-9; j_gene: TRBJ2-7; CDR3aa: CASSTPPYEQYF; CDR3nt: TGTGCCAGCAGCACCCCCCCTTACGAGCAGTACTTC
d_gene: -; abundance: -; v_gene: TRBV7-2; j_gene: TRBJ2-7; CDR3aa: CASSLATGMYEQYF; CDR3nt: TGTGCCAGCAGCTTAGCGACGGGAATGTACGAGCAGTACTTC
d_gene: -; abundance: once; v_gene: TRBV5-5; j_gene: TRBJ2-1; CDR3aa: CASSHAILANEQFF; CDR3nt: TGTGCCAGCAGTCATGCAATACTAGCTAATGAGCAGTTCTTC
d_gene: TRBD1; abundance: -; v_gene: TRBV10-1; j_gene: TRBJ2-5; CDR3aa: CASSSAGTEETQYF; CDR3nt: TGCGCCAGCAGTTCGGCCGGGACAGAAGAGACCCAGTACTTC
d_gene: TRBD2; abundance: -; v_gene: TRBV5-4; j_gene: TRBJ2-1; CDR3aa: CASSLGLAGGGEQFF; CDR3nt: TGTGCCAGCAGCTTGGGACTAGCGGGAGGAGGAGAGCAGTTCTTC
d_gene: TRBD2; abundance: -; v_gene: TRBV7-9; j_gene: TRBJ2-1; CDR3aa: CASRMGTSGLNEQFF; CDR3nt: TGTGCCAGCAGAATGGGGACTAGCGGGCTGAATGAGCAGTTCTTC
d_gene: TRBD2; abundance: -; v_gene: TRBV7-2; j_gene: TRBJ2-3; CDR3aa: CASSSPLAGDTQYF; CDR3nt: TGTGCCAGCAGCTCCCCCCTAGCGGGAGATACGCAGTATTTT
d_gene: TRBD2; abundance: once; v_gene: TRBV7-9; j_gene: TRBJ2-1; CDR3aa: CASSSSGSWNEQFF; CDR3nt: TGTGCCAGCAGCTCTAGCGGGAGTTGGAATGAGCAGTTCTTC
d_gene: -; abundance: -; v_gene: TRBV7-9; j_gene: TRBJ1-1; CDR3aa: CASSLIGGGDTEAFF; CDR3nt: TGTGCCAGCAGCTTAATCGGGGGTGGAGACACTGAAGCTTTCTTT
d_gene: -; abundance: -; v_gene: TRBV20-1; j_gene: TRBJ1-2; CDR3aa: CSVYGYTF; CDR3nt: TGCAGTGTATATGGCTACACCTTC
d_gene: -; abundance: -; v_gene: TRBV25-1; j_gene: TRBJ1-4; CDR3aa: CASSNRREKLFF; CDR3nt: TGTGCCAGCAGTAACCGACGGGAAAAACTGTTTTTT
d_gene: TRBD1; abundance: -; v_gene: TRBV7-2; j_gene: TRBJ2-1; CDR3aa: CASSLTGTGGYNEQFF; CDR3nt: TGTGCCAGCAGCTTGACCGGGACAGGGGGGTACAATGAGCAGTTCTTC
d_gene: -; abundance: -; v_gene: TRBV27; j_gene: TRBJ2-1; CDR3aa: CASWGSLNYNEQFF; CDR3nt: TGTGCCAGCTGGGGATCGTTGAATTACAATGAGCAGTTCTTC
d_gene: -; abundance: -; v_gene: TRBV10-3; j_gene: TRBJ2-3; CDR3aa: CAISESGADTQYF; CDR3nt: TGTGCCATCAGTGAGTCAGGAGCAGATACGCAGTATTTT
d_gene: -; abundance: -; v_gene: TRBV27; j_gene: TRBJ2-7; CDR3aa: CASSLKVQGYEQYF; CDR3nt: TGTGCCAGCAGTTTAAAAGTCCAGGGATACGAGCAGTACTTC
d_gene: -; abundance: -; v_gene: TRBV7-2; j_gene: TRBJ1-2; CDR3aa: CASSLANYGYTF; CDR3nt: TGTGCCAGCAGCTTAGCGAACTATGGCTACACCTTC
d_gene: -; abundance: once; v_gene: TRBV2; j_gene: TRBJ2-2; CDR3aa: CASTEQGNTGELFF; CDR3nt: TGTGCCAGCACCGAACAGGGAAACACCGGGGAGCTGTTTTTT
d_gene: -; abundance: -; v_gene: TRBV4-3; j_gene: TRBJ2-1; CDR3aa: CASSQDGAGGNNEQFF; CDR3nt: TGCGCCAGCAGCCAAGATGGGGCAGGGGGGAACAATGAGCAGTTCTTC
d_gene: -; abundance: -; v_gene: TRBV4-2; j_gene: TRBJ2-5; CDR3aa: CASSLGGAGSFETQYF; CDR3nt: TGTGCCAGCAGCCTTGGGGGGGCCGGGAGCTTCGAGACCCAGTACTTC
d_gene: TRBD2; abundance: -; v_gene: TRBV7-3; j_gene: TRBJ2-2; CDR3aa: CASSSTGTSIDPGELFF; CDR3nt: TGTGCCAGCAGCTCAACCGGGACTAGTATCGACCCCGGGGAGCTGTTTTTT
d_gene: TRBD1; abundance: -; v_gene: TRBV7-9; j_gene: TRBJ2-1; CDR3aa: CASSLHRGNLDEQFF; CDR3nt: TGTGCCAGCAGCTTACACAGGGGGAACTTGGATGAGCAGTTCTTC
d_gene: -; abundance: -; v_gene: TRBV19; j_gene: TRBJ2-3; CDR3aa: CASSMATSWGSDTQYF; CDR3nt: TGTGCCAGTAGTATGGCGACGAGTTGGGGTTCAGATACGCAGTATTTT
d_gene: -; abundance: -; v_gene: TRBV18; j_gene: TRBJ2-7; CDR3aa: CASSPPAGSAYEQYF; CDR3nt: TGTGCCAGCTCACCACCGGCAGGGTCTGCGTACGAGCAGTACTTC
d_gene: -; abundance: -; v_gene: TRBV5-4; j_gene: TRBJ2-1; CDR3aa: CASSPDSSSYNEQFF; CDR3nt: TGTGCCAGCAGCCCGGACTCGAGCTCCTACAATGAGCAGTTCTTC
d_gene: -; abundance: once; v_gene: TRBV16; j_gene: TRBJ1-5; CDR3aa: CASSQEPGNQPQHF; CDR3nt: TGTGCCAGCAGCCAAGAACCAGGCAATCAGCCCCAGCATTTT
d_gene: -; abundance: -; v_gene: TRBV7-9; j_gene: TRBJ2-2; CDR3aa: CASLGGGELFF; CDR3nt: TGTGCCAGCCTGGGGGGCGGGGAGCTGTTTTTT
d_gene: -; abundance: -; v_gene: TRBV7-2; j_gene: TRBJ2-5; CDR3aa: CASSLASARLWGTETQYF; CDR3nt: TGTGCCAGCAGCTTAGCTTCGGCTAGATTATGGGGAACGGAGACCCAGTACTTC
d_gene: TRBD2; abundance: -; v_gene: TRBV19; j_gene: TRBJ2-3; CDR3aa: CASRPRTSATLSGDTQYF; CDR3nt: TGTGCCAGCCGCCCCCGGACTAGCGCAACTCTTTCCGGGGATACGCAGTATTTT
d_gene: -; abundance: -; v_gene: TRBV28; j_gene: TRBJ2-5; CDR3aa: CASSPGRTVGTQYF; CDR3nt: TGTGCCAGCAGTCCCGGCCGCACCGTTGGGACCCAGTACTTC
d_gene: TRBD1; abundance: -; v_gene: TRBV15; j_gene: TRBJ2-1; CDR3aa: CATSRRKLAGQGAYNEQFF; CDR3nt: TGTGCCACCAGCAGAAGGAAGCTTGCGGGACAGGGGGCCTACAATGAGCAGTTCTTC
d_gene: TRBD1; abundance: -; v_gene: TRBV5-6; j_gene: TRBJ1-2; CDR3aa: CASSVKDRFYGYTF; CDR3nt: TGTGCCAGCAGCGTGAAGGACAGGTTCTATGGCTACACCTTC
d_gene: TRBD2; abundance: few; v_gene: TRBV5-4; j_gene: TRBJ2-1; CDR3aa: CASSSLGTSGNHEQFF; CDR3nt: TGTGCCAGCAGCTCTCTCGGGACTAGCGGGAACCATGAGCAGTTCTTC
d_gene: TRBD1; abundance: once; v_gene: TRBV5-6; j_gene: TRBJ2-7; CDR3aa: CASSLDRGLGEQYF; CDR3nt: TGTGCCAGCAGCTTGGACAGGGGGCTCGGGGAGCAGTACTTC
d_gene: -; abundance: -; v_gene: TRBV6-5; j_gene: TRBJ1-1; CDR3aa: CASSYRRDTEAFF; CDR3nt: TGTGCCAGCAGTTACCGGAGGGACACTGAAGCTTTCTTT
d_gene: -; abundance: -; v_gene: TRBV27; j_gene: TRBJ1-1; CDR3aa: CASSFIGGLNTEAFF; CDR3nt: TGTGCCAGCAGTTTTATTGGCGGCTTGAACACTGAAGCTTTCTTT
d_gene: -; abundance: -; v_gene: TRBV2; j_gene: TRBJ1-5; CDR3aa: CASSEPGPMAQHF; CDR3nt: TGTGCCAGCAGTGAACCGGGGCCTATGGCCCAGCATTTT
d_gene: -; abundance: -; v_gene: TRBV6-5; j_gene: TRBJ2-5; CDR3aa: CASSLMYQETQYF; CDR3nt: TGTGCCAGCAGCCTGATGTACCAAGAGACCCAGTACTTC
d_gene: TRBD1; abundance: -; v_gene: TRBV11-2; j_gene: TRBJ2-2; CDR3aa: CASSLMAGGIGELFF; CDR3nt: TGTGCCAGCAGCTTAATGGCAGGGGGTATCGGGGAGCTGTTTTTT
d_gene: -; abundance: -; v_gene: TRBV4-2; j_gene: TRBJ2-3; CDR3aa: CASSQETAPWMVVTQYF; CDR3nt: TGTGCCAGCAGCCAAGAGACAGCCCCTTGGATGGTTGTGACGCAGTATTTT
d_gene: TRBD1; abundance: -; v_gene: TRBV6-5; j_gene: TRBJ2-6; CDR3aa: CASRTGDSGANVLTF; CDR3nt: TGTGCCAGCAGAACAGGGGACTCTGGGGCCAACGTCCTGACTTTC
d_gene: TRBD1; abundance: -; v_gene: TRBV7-2; j_gene: TRBJ2-7; CDR3aa: CASSPGTGSYEQYF; CDR3nt: TGTGCCAGCAGCCCAGGGACAGGTTCCTACGAACAGTACTTC
d_gene: -; abundance: -; v_gene: TRBV14; j_gene: TRBJ1-2; CDR3aa: CASSQGGHSYGYTF; CDR3nt: TGTGCCAGCAGCCAAGGTGGGCACAGTTATGGCTACACCTTC
d_gene: -; abundance: -; v_gene: TRBV10-2; j_gene: TRBJ1-4; CDR3aa: CASRLGVSEKLFF; CDR3nt: TGCGCCAGCAGGCTCGGGGTGTCAGAAAAACTGTTTTTT
d_gene: TRBD1; abundance: -; v_gene: TRBV18; j_gene: TRBJ2-2; CDR3aa: CASSPGYGQGVSTGELFF; CDR3nt: TGTGCCAGCTCCCCCGGATATGGACAGGGGGTAAGCACCGGGGAGCTGTTTTTT
d_gene: -; abundance: -; v_gene: TRBV6-1; j_gene: TRBJ2-7; CDR3aa: CASNRWGANEQYF; CDR3nt: TGTGCCAGCAACCGGTGGGGGGCGAACGAGCAGTACTTC
d_gene: -; abundance: -; v_gene: TRBV6-6; j_gene: TRBJ1-5; CDR3aa: CASTVRPLDQPQHF; CDR3nt: TGTGCCAGCACTGTCAGACCCCTTGATCAGCCCCAGCATTTT
d_gene: -; abundance: -; v_gene: TRBV7-9; j_gene: TRBJ2-1; CDR3aa: CASSPAHEQFF; CDR3nt: TGTGCCAGCAGCCCCGCTCATGAGCAGTTCTTC
d_gene: -; abundance: -; v_gene: TRBV6-1; j_gene: TRBJ2-7; CDR3aa: CASSTGFYEQYF; CDR3nt: TGTGCCAGCAGTACAGGGTTCTACGAGCAGTACTTC